This TCR beta chain appears in the sequencing data of a study of cytomegalovirus exposure and HLA in healthy donors. Study outcomes and limitations: On later analysis, the bulk of CMV-associated TCR beta chains appeared to be HLA-restricted. Later analysis found that TCR beta chains associated with HLA were more clonally expanded than other, equally common chains.

The CDR3 is 15 amino acids. J was trimmed by 5 bases and V by 5 bases; bases with no gene match: 3. CDR1 KGHSH and CDR2 LQKENI come from the germline V gene. PCR amplification relied on 60 Vbeta primers (plus 13 Jbeta primers). This table comes from immunoSEQ multiplex PCR, and its TCRdb copy is limited to in-frame clones, with some not included. Found here are fewer than 150,000 clones, about four fifths of them singletons; the top ten hold roughly 4.2%. As for this clone: Its antigen is undetermined. This same CDR3 is encoded by further DNA sequences in the sample.

The sample was PBMCs. The chain links TRBV18 to TRBJ2-1; TRBD2 matches 13 bases. The sequence came from a man between 40 and 49 years old in good health and CMV-seropositive. This CDR3 is CASSAGTSGNNEQFF. CDR3 in DNA: TGTGCCAGCTCAGCCGGGACTAGCGGGAACAATGAGCAGTTCTTC.